This TCR beta chain was sequenced for a study of control samples from healthy donors and cancer patients. The data were produced by immunoSEQ multiplex PCR, yet TCRdb's version contains in-frame clones alone and is incomplete. The table has around 110,000 clones, 93% seen once. V dropped 0 bases and J dropped 5 bases, with 13 bases sitting between them. The CDR3 loop spans 16 amino acids. Looked up from germline, CDR1 is LNHNV and CDR2 is YYDKDF (reference sequence). Sequenced input: blood. The V gene is TRBV15, the J gene TRBJ1-4; no definite D call. This TCR was sampled from a man aged 25-45 years in good health. The CDR3 loop reads CATSRDRNLGNEKLFF. CDR3 nucleotide sequence: TGTGCCACCAGCAGAGATCGGAACCTAGGAAATGAAAAACTGTTTTTT.